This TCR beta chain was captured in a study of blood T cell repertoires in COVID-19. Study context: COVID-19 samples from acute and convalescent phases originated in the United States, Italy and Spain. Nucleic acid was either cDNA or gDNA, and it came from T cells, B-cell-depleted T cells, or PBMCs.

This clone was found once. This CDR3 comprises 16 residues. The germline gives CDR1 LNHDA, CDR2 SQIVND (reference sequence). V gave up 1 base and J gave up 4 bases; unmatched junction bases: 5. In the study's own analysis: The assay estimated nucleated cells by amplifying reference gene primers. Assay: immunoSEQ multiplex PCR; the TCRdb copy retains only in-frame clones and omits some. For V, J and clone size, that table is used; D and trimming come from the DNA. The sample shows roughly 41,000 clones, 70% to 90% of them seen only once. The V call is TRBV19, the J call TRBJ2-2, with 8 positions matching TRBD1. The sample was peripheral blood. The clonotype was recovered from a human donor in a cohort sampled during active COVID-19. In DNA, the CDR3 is TGTGCCAGTAGTATAGGGGACAGGAGAACCACCGGGGAGCTGTTTTTT. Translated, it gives CASSIGDRRTTGELFF. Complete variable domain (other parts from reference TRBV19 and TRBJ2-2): DGGITQSPKYLFRKEGQNVTLSCEQNLNHDAMYWYRQDPGQGLRLIYYSQIVNDFQKGDIAEGYSVSREKKESFPLTVTSAQKNPTAFYLCASSIGDRRTTGELFFGEGSRLTVL.